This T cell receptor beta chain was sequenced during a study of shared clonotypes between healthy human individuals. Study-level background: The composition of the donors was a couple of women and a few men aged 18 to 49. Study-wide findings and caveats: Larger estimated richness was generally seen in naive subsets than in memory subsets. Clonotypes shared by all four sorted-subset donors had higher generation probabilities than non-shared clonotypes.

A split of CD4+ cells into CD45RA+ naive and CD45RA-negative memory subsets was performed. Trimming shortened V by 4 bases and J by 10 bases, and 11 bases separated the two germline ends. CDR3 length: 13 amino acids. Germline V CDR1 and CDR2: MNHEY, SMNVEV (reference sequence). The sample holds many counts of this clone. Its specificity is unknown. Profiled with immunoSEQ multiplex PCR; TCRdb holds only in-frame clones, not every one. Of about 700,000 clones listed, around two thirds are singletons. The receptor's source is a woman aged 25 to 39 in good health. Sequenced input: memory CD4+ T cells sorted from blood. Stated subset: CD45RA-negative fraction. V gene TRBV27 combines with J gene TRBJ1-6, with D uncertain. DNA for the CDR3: TGTGCCAGCAGTTATTATAACTCCTCACCCCTCCACTTT. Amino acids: CASSYYNSSPLHF.